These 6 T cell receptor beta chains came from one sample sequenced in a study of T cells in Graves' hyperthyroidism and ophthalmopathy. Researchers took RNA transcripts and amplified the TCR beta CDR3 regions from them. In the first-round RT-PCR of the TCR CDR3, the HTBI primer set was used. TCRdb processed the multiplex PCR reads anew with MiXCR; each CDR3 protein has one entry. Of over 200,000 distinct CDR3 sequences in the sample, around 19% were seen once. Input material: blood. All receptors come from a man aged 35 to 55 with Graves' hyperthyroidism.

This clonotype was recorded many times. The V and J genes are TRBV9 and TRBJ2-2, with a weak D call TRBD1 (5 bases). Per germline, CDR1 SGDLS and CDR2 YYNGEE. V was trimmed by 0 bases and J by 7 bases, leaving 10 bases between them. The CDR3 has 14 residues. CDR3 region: CASSVGSGFGELFF. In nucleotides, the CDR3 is TGTGCCAGCAGCGTAGGGTCAGGGTTCGGGGAGCTGTTTTTT. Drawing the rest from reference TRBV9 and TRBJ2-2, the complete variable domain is DSGVTQTPKHLITATGQRVTLRCSPRSGDLSVYWYQQSLDQGLQFLIQYYNGEERAKGNILERFSAQQFPDLHSELNLSSLELGDSALYFCASSVGSGFGELFFGEGSRLTVL.

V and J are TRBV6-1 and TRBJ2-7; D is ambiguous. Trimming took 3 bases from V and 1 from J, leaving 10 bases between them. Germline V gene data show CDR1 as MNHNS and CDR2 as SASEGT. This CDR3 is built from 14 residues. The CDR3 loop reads CASSEQATSYEQYF. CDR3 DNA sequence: TGTGCCAGCAGTGAGCAGGCCACATCCTACGAGCAGTACTTC.

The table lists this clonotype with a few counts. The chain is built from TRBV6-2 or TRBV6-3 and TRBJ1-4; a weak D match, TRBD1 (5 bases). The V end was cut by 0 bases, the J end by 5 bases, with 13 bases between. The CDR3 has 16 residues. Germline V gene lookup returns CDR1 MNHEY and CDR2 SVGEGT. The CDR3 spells CASSYSKAGRNEKLFF. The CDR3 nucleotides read TGTGCCAGCAGTTACTCGAAGGCGGGGCGGAATGAAAAACTGTTTTTT.

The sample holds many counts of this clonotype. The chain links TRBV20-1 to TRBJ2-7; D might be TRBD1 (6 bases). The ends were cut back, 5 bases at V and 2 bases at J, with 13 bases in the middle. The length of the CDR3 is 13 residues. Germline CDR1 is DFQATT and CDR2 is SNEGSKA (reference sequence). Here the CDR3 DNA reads TGCAGTGCTTGGGCCGGACAGACCTACGAGCAGTACTTC. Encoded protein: CSAWAGQTYEQYF.

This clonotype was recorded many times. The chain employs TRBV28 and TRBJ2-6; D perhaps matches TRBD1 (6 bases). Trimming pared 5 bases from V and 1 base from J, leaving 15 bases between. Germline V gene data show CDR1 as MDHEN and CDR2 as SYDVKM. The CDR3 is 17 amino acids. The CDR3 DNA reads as TGTGCCAGCAGTGGCTCGTCGGGGACATCTGGGGCCAACGTCCTGACTTTC. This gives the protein CASSGSSGTSGANVLTF.

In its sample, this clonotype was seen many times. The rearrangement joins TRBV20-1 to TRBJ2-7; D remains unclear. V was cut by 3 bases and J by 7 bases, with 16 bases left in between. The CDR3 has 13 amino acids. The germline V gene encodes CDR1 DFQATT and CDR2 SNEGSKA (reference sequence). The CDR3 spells CSARQHVREEQYF. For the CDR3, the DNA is TGCAGTGCTAGGCAACACGTAAGGGAAGAGCAGTACTTC.